Described below is a single T cell receptor (beta chain) sequence and its context. The antigen remains undetermined. These data are taken from a study of cytomegalovirus exposure and HLA in healthy donors. General study points: It was reportedly the case that the classifier diagnosed cytomegalovirus status with high specificity and sensitivity. Among TCR beta chains, those listed as cytomegalovirus-associated numbered more than 150. Earlier analysis yielded a pattern in which most TCR beta V segments were productive about 87% or about 30% of the time.

V gave up 1 base and J gave up 3 bases, with 18 bases separating them. The CDR3 is 17 amino acids. The germline gives CDR1 SEHNR, CDR2 FQNEAQ (reference sequence). 60 Vbeta and 13 Jbeta primers were used in PCR. Clones were sequenced by immunoSEQ multiplex PCR, and TCRdb holds only the in-frame ones, with some missing. The sample table sets out about 210,000 clones. Donors showed nominal health when sampled, although they likely had unrecorded immune exposures. The clonotype was recovered from a woman in her 30s in good health and CMV-seropositive. Source material: PBMCs. The J gene is TRBJ1-1, the V gene TRBV7-9; D is possibly TRBD1 (6 bases). The CDR3 loop is CASSLDKLQGKDTEAFF. DNA for the CDR3: TGTGCCAGCAGCTTAGATAAGCTACAGGGTAAGGACACTGAAGCTTTCTTT.